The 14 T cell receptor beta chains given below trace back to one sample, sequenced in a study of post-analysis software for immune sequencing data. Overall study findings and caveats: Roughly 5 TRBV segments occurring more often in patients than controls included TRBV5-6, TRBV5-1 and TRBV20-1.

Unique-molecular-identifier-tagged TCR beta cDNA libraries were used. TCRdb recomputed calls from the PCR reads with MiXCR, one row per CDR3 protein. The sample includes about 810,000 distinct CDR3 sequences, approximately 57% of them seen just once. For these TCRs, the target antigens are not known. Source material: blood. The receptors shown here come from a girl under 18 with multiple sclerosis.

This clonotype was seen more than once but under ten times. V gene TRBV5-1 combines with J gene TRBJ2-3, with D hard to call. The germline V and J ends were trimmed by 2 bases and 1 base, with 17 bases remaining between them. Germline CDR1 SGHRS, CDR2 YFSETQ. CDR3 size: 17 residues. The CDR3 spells CASSFGRIPLRTDTQYF. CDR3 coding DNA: TGCGCCAGCAGCTTTGGACGGATCCCTCTCCGCACAGATACGCAGTATTTT. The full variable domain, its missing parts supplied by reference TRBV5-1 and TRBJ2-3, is KAGVTQTPRYLIKTRGQQVTLSCSPISGHRSVSWYQQTPGQGLQFLFEYFSETQRNKGNFPGRFSGRQFSNSRSEMNVSTLELGDSALYLCASSFGRIPLRTDTQYFGPGTRLTVL.

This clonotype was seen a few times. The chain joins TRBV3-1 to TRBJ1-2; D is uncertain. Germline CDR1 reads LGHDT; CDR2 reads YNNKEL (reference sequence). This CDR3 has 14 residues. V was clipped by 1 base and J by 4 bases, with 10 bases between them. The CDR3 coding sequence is TGTGCCAGCAGCCAAGCCCCATTGTCCTATGGCTACACCTTC. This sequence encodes CASSQAPLSYGYTF.

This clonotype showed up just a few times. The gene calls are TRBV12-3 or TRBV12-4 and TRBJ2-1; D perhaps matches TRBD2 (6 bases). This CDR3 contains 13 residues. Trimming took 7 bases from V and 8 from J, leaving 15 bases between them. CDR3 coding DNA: TGTGCCAGCACCACTCGGGCGGGACATGAGCAGTTCTTC. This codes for CASTTRAGHEQFF.

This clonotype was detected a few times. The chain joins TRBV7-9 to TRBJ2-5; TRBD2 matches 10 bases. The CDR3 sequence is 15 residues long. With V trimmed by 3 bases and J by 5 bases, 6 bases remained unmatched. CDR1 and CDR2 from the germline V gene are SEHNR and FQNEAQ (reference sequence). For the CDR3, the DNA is TGTGCCAGCAGCTTGAATAGCGGGGGGTCTGAGACCCAGTACTTC. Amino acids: CASSLNSGGSETQYF.

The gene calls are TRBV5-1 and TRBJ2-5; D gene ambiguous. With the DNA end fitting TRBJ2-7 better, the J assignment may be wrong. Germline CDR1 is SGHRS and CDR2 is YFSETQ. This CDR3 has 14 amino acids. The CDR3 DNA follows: TGCGCCAGCAGCCAAAACCCCGCTAGTCGCGAGCAGTACTTC. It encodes CASSQNPASREQYF.

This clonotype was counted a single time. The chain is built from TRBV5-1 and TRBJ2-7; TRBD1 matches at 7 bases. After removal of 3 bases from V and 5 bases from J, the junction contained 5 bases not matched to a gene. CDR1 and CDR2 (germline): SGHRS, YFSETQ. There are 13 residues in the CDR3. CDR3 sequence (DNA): TGCGCCAGCAGCTCGGGACAGAAGAACGAGCAGTACTTC. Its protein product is CASSSGQKNEQYF.

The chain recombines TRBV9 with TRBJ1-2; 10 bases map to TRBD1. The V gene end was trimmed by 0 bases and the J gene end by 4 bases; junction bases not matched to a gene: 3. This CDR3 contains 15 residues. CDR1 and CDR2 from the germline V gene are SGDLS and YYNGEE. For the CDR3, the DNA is TGTGCCAGCAGCGTAGGGACAGGGGGGGGCTATGGCTACACCTTC. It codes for CASSVGTGGGYGYTF.

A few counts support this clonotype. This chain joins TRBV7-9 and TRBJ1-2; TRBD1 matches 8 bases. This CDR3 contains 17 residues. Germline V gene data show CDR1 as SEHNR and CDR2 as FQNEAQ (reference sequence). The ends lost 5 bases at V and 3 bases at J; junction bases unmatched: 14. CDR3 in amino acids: CASSLGQGGPIDYGYTF. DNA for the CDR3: TGTGCCAGCAGCCTTGGACAGGGAGGCCCCATTGACTATGGCTACACCTTC.

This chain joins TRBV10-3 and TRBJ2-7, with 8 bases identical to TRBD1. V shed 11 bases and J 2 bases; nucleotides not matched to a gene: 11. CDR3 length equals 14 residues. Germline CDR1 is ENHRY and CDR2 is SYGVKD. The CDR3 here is CAATTGQGPYEQYF. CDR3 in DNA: TGTGCCGCCACCACCGGACAGGGACCCTACGAGCAGTACTTC.

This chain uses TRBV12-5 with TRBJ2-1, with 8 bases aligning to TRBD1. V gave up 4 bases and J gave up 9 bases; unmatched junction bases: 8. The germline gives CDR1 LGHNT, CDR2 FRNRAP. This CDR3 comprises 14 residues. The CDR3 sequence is CASGSRTGKSEQFF. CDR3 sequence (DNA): TGTGCTAGTGGTTCCAGGACAGGGAAGAGTGAGCAGTTCTTC.

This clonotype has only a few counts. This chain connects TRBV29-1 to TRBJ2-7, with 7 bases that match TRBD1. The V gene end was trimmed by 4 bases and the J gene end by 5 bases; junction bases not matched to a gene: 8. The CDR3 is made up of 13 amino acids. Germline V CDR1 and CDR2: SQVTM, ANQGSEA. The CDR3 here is CSVAGQYIDEQYF. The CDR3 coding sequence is TGCAGCGTTGCGGGACAGTACATCGACGAGCAGTACTTC.

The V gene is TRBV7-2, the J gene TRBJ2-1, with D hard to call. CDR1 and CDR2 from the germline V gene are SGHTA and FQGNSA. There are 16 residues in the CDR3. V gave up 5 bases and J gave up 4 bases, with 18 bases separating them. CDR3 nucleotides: TGTGCCAGCAGCCTCCACCCCAGTGGGCGGTACAATGAGCAGTTCTTC. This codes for CASSLHPSGRYNEQFF.

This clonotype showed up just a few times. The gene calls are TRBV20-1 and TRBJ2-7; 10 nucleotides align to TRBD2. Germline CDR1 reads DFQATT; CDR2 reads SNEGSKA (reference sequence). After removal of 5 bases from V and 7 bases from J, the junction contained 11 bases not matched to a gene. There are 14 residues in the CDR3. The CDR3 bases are TGCAGTGCTCACAAAGCGGGAGGGCCGAAAGAGCAGTACTTC. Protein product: CSAHKAGGPKEQYF.

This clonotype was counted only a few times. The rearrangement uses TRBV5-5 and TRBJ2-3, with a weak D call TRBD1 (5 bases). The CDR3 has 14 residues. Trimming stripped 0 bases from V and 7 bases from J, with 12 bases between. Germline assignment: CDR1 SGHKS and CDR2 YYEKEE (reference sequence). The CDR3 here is CASSLETVGNTQYF. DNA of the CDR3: TGTGCCAGCAGCTTGGAGACAGTAGGAAATACGCAGTATTTT.